The T cell receptor beta chain described here comes from a study of blood T cell repertoires in COVID-19. Trimming cost V 4 bases and J 0 bases; bases outside gene matches: 9. From germline, CDR1 is SGHDT and CDR2 YYEEEE. This CDR3 region has 16 residues. Measured with immunoSEQ multiplex PCR; TCRdb has only the in-frame clones, and not every one. The data contain about 270,000 clones, around 87% of them singletons. Clinical history reported by participants formed the basis on which cohorts were assigned. The sequence derives from a woman between 18 and 29 years old who had recovered from COVID-19. This chain joins TRBV5-6 and TRBJ1-2, with 7 bases lining up with TRBD1. Sequencing was performed on PBMCs or T cells enriched from blood (not recorded which). CDR3 coding DNA: TGTGCCAGCAGCAACCTGAGACAGGGCCCTAACTATGGCTACACCTTC. This codes for CASSNLRQGPNYGYTF.